This TCR beta chain stems from a study of T cell responses to AZD1222 COVID-19 vaccine. The table came from immunoSEQ multiplex PCR; TCRdb's copy has only in-frame clones and leaves some out. The data show around 100,000 clones, about nine tenths seen once. This TCR derives from an adult who received the MenACWY meningococcal vaccine as a control. The sample consisted of peripheral blood, taken 28 days after the second dose of the MenACWY control vaccine.

The CDR3 nucleotides read TGCAGCGTGTCCCTAGGGCTAGCGGCGTCCTACGAGCAGTACTTC. Its translation: CSVSLGLAASYEQYF. The rearrangement links TRBV29-1 to TRBJ2-7; 7 bases are shared with TRBD2. The V and J ends lost 6 bases and 1 base, in that order; junction bases with no gene match: 12. This CDR3 contains 15 residues. Looked up from germline, CDR1 is SQVTM and CDR2 is ANQGSEA.